This T cell receptor beta chain was sequenced during a study of radiotherapy plus CTLA-4 blockade in lung cancer. Overall study results and limits: In blood, TCR clones derived from the tumor expanded after radiotherapy plus ipilimumab. Best predicting response, reportedly, were early blood T cell clone dynamics, with interferon-beta.

Some clones are missing from TCRdb's copy, which holds only in-frame ones; the method was immunoSEQ multiplex PCR. The table has approximately 28,000 clones, 79% seen once. Turning to this clone: Its cognate antigen is unknown.

V lost 5 bases to trimming and J lost 4 bases; unmatched junction nucleotides: 2. The CDR3 runs 13 residues. Germline lookup yields CDR1 MNHEY and CDR2 SVGAGI. This material consisted of peripheral blood, taken from a patient treated with radiotherapy plus ipilimumab. The chain links TRBV6-5 to TRBJ1-1; TRBD1 matches 9 bases. This TCR was sampled from a human donor with non-small cell lung cancer that progressed on radiotherapy plus ipilimumab. The CDR3 region is CASSTGGVTEAFF. The CDR3 DNA follows: TGTGCCAGCAGTACAGGGGGCGTCACTGAAGCTTTCTTT.